These T cell receptor beta chains were read from a single sample in a study of Graves' ophthalmopathy and Graves' hyperthyroidism. TCRdb analysed the multiplex PCR reads with MiXCR anew, one entry per CDR3 protein. The sample has hundreds of thousands of distinct CDR3 sequences; 20% to 25% are singletons. The sample comprised peripheral blood. These TCRs come from a woman younger than 35 with stable Graves' hyperthyroidism. Each CDR3 is given with its conserved first and last residue. The D gene is left open where the match is weak. Expanded clones get a size class; other rows say once, few or many, or leave the size out.

j_gene: TRBJ1-5; abundance: few; d_gene: -; len: 14; v_gene: TRBV6-1; CDR3nt: TGTGCCAGCAGTGAAGGAGGTGTCCACCAGCCCCAGCATTTT; CDR3aa: CASSEGGVHQPQHF
j_gene: TRBJ2-5; abundance: -; d_gene: TRBD2; len: 14; v_gene: TRBV6-2/TRBV6-3; CDR3nt: TGTGCCAGCAATTCGCGGGGGGGCGAGGAGACCCAGTACTTC; CDR3aa: CASNSRGGEETQYF
j_gene: TRBJ2-5; abundance: many; d_gene: TRBD1; len: 14; v_gene: TRBV5-1; CDR3nt: TGCGCCAGCAGCTTAACAGGGGGTTCGGAGACCCAGTACTTC; CDR3aa: CASSLTGGSETQYF
j_gene: TRBJ1-5; abundance: many; d_gene: TRBD1; len: 20; v_gene: TRBV6-4; CDR3nt: TGTGCCAGCAGAGACTACCGGGGACAGGGTCGGCGATATTATTATCAGCCCCAGCATTTT; CDR3aa: CASRDYRGQGRRYYYQPQHF
j_gene: TRBJ1-1; abundance: -; d_gene: -; len: 15; v_gene: TRBV7-3; CDR3nt: TGTGCCAGCAGCGCAGGACGGACGATGAACACTGAAGCTTTCTTT; CDR3aa: CASSAGRTMNTEAFF
j_gene: TRBJ2-4; abundance: few; d_gene: -; len: 12; v_gene: TRBV12-3/TRBV12-4; CDR3nt: TGTGCCAGCAGTTCAGGGGTAAACATTCAGTACTTC; CDR3aa: CASSSGVNIQYF
j_gene: TRBJ2-7; abundance: many; d_gene: TRBD2; len: 16; v_gene: TRBV28; CDR3nt: TGTGCCAGCAGTTTTGGGACTAGCGACAGCTCCTACGAGCAGTACTTC; CDR3aa: CASSFGTSDSSYEQYF
j_gene: TRBJ1-1; abundance: many; d_gene: -; len: 13; v_gene: TRBV29-1; CDR3nt: TGCAGCGTTAGGGAGGACCCGAACACTGAAGCTTTCTTT; CDR3aa: CSVREDPNTEAFF
j_gene: TRBJ2-6; abundance: many; d_gene: -; len: 16; v_gene: TRBV28; CDR3nt: TGTGCCAGCAGTCCGACAGGACGCTCTGGGGCCAACGTCCTGACTTTC; CDR3aa: CASSPTGRSGANVLTF
j_gene: TRBJ1-1; abundance: many; d_gene: -; len: 15; v_gene: TRBV4-3; CDR3nt: TGCGCCAGCAGCCAAGACCCTCGCCTCGGCACTGAAGCTTTCTTT; CDR3aa: CASSQDPRLGTEAFF
j_gene: TRBJ2-5; abundance: -; d_gene: TRBD2; len: 18; v_gene: TRBV24-1; CDR3nt: TGTGCCACCAGTGACGGTATGACTAGCGCCCTACCCCAGGAGACCCAGTACTTC; CDR3aa: CATSDGMTSALPQETQYF
j_gene: TRBJ1-3; abundance: few; d_gene: TRBD1; len: 16; v_gene: TRBV28; CDR3nt: TGTGCCAGCAGTTTTCCGGGACAGGGGGGAGGAAACACCATATATTTT; CDR3aa: CASSFPGQGGGNTIYF
j_gene: TRBJ2-7; abundance: many; d_gene: -; len: 14; v_gene: TRBV7-2; CDR3nt: TGTGCCAGCAGCTTAACAGGGTACAACTACGAGCAGTACTTC; CDR3aa: CASSLTGYNYEQYF
j_gene: TRBJ2-2; abundance: many; d_gene: -; len: 14; v_gene: TRBV19; CDR3nt: TGTGCCAGTAGTATAACTGGAGGAACCGGGAAGCTGTTTTTT; CDR3aa: CASSITGGTGKLFF
j_gene: TRBJ2-7; abundance: many; d_gene: -; len: 12; v_gene: TRBV12-3/TRBV12-4; CDR3nt: TGTGCCAGCAGATTACTAGGGCACGAGCAGTACTTC; CDR3aa: CASRLLGHEQYF
j_gene: TRBJ1-1; abundance: many; d_gene: -; len: 15; v_gene: TRBV12-3/TRBV12-4; CDR3nt: TGTGCCAGCAGTTTAGGGTACGGGAGCGACACTGAAGCTTTCTTT; CDR3aa: CASSLGYGSDTEAFF
j_gene: TRBJ2-7; abundance: once; d_gene: TRBD1; len: 13; v_gene: TRBV7-2; CDR3nt: TGTGCCAGCAGCTTCTTAGACAGGGTCGAGCAGTACTTC; CDR3aa: CASSFLDRVEQYF
j_gene: TRBJ2-5; abundance: many; d_gene: TRBD1; len: 17; v_gene: TRBV2; CDR3nt: TGTGCCAGCAGTGAAGATACCGGGACAGGGCCAATTCGGACCCAGTACTTC; CDR3aa: CASSEDTGTGPIRTQYF
j_gene: TRBJ2-7; abundance: -; d_gene: -; len: 15; v_gene: TRBV28; CDR3nt: TGTGCCAGCAGTTCCCCGTGGTTGGGGGTAGGTGAGCAGTACTTC; CDR3aa: CASSSPWLGVGEQYF
j_gene: TRBJ2-7; abundance: many; d_gene: -; len: 13; v_gene: TRBV7-2; CDR3nt: TGTGCCAGCAGCTTATGGAGTACAGCCGAGCAGTACTTC; CDR3aa: CASSLWSTAEQYF
j_gene: TRBJ2-7; abundance: many; d_gene: -; len: 13; v_gene: TRBV7-8; CDR3nt: TGTGCCAGCAGCTCCCGGGACTTCTACGAGCAGTACTTC; CDR3aa: CASSSRDFYEQYF
j_gene: TRBJ1-6; abundance: many; d_gene: -; len: 16; v_gene: TRBV25-1; CDR3nt: TGTGCCAGCAGTGCACCCGGGGGAGGATATAATTCACCCCTCCACTTT; CDR3aa: CASSAPGGGYNSPLHF
j_gene: TRBJ2-7; abundance: many; d_gene: TRBD1; len: 16; v_gene: TRBV29-1; CDR3nt: TGCAGCGTTGAACTACCCCGGGACAGGATCTCCTACGAGCAGTACTTC; CDR3aa: CSVELPRDRISYEQYF
j_gene: TRBJ1-5; abundance: many; d_gene: TRBD1; len: 17; v_gene: TRBV11-2; CDR3nt: TGTGCCAGCAGCTCCGGGACAGGGGGCCGAGGCAATCAGCCCCAGCATTTT; CDR3aa: CASSSGTGGRGNQPQHF
j_gene: TRBJ1-5; abundance: many; d_gene: -; len: 15; v_gene: TRBV12-3/TRBV12-4; CDR3nt: TGTGCCAGCAGTTCTTGGGGGACCCCCAATCAGCCCCAGCATTTT; CDR3aa: CASSSWGTPNQPQHF
j_gene: TRBJ1-2; abundance: many; d_gene: -; len: 15; v_gene: TRBV28; CDR3nt: TGTGCCAGCAGTTTATTTTCGAGGGGAGGCTATGGCTACACCTTC; CDR3aa: CASSLFSRGGYGYTF
j_gene: TRBJ2-5; abundance: many; d_gene: TRBD1; len: 14; v_gene: TRBV12-3/TRBV12-4; CDR3nt: TGTGCCAGCAGTGTTGGACAGGGCCAAGAGACCCAGTACTTC; CDR3aa: CASSVGQGQETQYF
j_gene: TRBJ2-7; abundance: many; d_gene: -; len: 15; v_gene: TRBV5-1; CDR3nt: TGCGCCAGCAGCTTGGGAACAGGGTCCCTCCGCGAGCAGTACTTC; CDR3aa: CASSLGTGSLREQYF
j_gene: TRBJ2-7; abundance: few; d_gene: -; len: 11; v_gene: TRBV30; CDR3nt: TGTGCCTGTAAGGGGCACTACGAGCAGTACTTC; CDR3aa: CACKGHYEQYF
j_gene: TRBJ2-2; abundance: many; d_gene: TRBD2; len: 17; v_gene: TRBV9; CDR3nt: TGTGCCAGCAGCCCGAACTATAGCGGGAGTCGCACCGGGGAGCTGTTTTTT; CDR3aa: CASSPNYSGSRTGELFF
j_gene: TRBJ2-7; abundance: many; d_gene: -; len: 15; v_gene: TRBV6-1; CDR3nt: TGTGCCAGCAGTGAAGCCGAGACAGGCGTCTACGAGCAGTACTTC; CDR3aa: CASSEAETGVYEQYF
j_gene: TRBJ2-5; abundance: many; d_gene: TRBD2; len: 19; v_gene: TRBV4-3; CDR3nt: TGCGCCAGCAGCCAAGATAGTAGGGGACTAGCGGGAGGACAAGAGACCCAGTACTTC; CDR3aa: CASSQDSRGLAGGQETQYF
j_gene: TRBJ1-1; abundance: many; d_gene: -; len: 13; v_gene: TRBV6-4; CDR3nt: TGTGCCAGCAGTGAAAGGTGGGGGGCTGAAGCTTTCTTT; CDR3aa: CASSERWGAEAFF
j_gene: TRBJ1-1; abundance: many; d_gene: TRBD1; len: 13; v_gene: TRBV12-3/TRBV12-4; CDR3nt: TGTGCCAGCAGTTTTCAGGGGGCAACTGAAGCTTTCTTT; CDR3aa: CASSFQGATEAFF
j_gene: TRBJ1-5; abundance: -; d_gene: -; len: 13; v_gene: TRBV19; CDR3nt: TGTGCCAGTAGATACAGAGACAATCAGCCCCAGCATTTT; CDR3aa: CASRYRDNQPQHF
j_gene: TRBJ1-1; abundance: many; d_gene: -; len: 12; v_gene: TRBV20-1; CDR3nt: TGCAGTGCTAGAGGTGGCGTCGGTGAAGCTTTCTTT; CDR3aa: CSARGGVGEAFF
j_gene: TRBJ2-7; abundance: many; d_gene: TRBD1; len: 14; v_gene: TRBV12-3/TRBV12-4; CDR3nt: TGTGCCAGCGGTCTCTTGTCAGGGGGCAACGAGCAGTACTTC; CDR3aa: CASGLLSGGNEQYF
j_gene: TRBJ2-7; abundance: many; d_gene: -; len: 13; v_gene: TRBV28; CDR3nt: TGTGCGTCCCGGGAGCTAGCAAACTACGAGCAGTACTTC; CDR3aa: CASRELANYEQYF
j_gene: TRBJ1-5; abundance: -; d_gene: -; len: 13; v_gene: TRBV6-1; CDR3nt: TGTGCCAGCAGCGCGGCCGGAGGTCAGCCCCAGCATTTT; CDR3aa: CASSAAGGQPQHF
j_gene: TRBJ2-7; abundance: many; d_gene: -; len: 15; v_gene: TRBV20-1; CDR3nt: TGCAGTGCTAGAGCGAGGGGTTTCGCGTCCTACGAGCAGTACTTC; CDR3aa: CSARARGFASYEQYF
j_gene: TRBJ1-2; abundance: many; d_gene: -; len: 15; v_gene: TRBV7-9; CDR3nt: TGTGCCAGCTGCGACAGCCAAGCAATCCGATATGGCTACACCTTC; CDR3aa: CASCDSQAIRYGYTF
j_gene: TRBJ2-2; abundance: many; d_gene: TRBD1; len: 15; v_gene: TRBV11-3; CDR3nt: TGTGCCAGCAGCTTAAGACAGGGCCCCACCGGGGAGCCGTTTTTT; CDR3aa: CASSLRQGPTGEPFF
j_gene: TRBJ2-5; abundance: many; d_gene: -; len: 15; v_gene: TRBV11-1; CDR3nt: TGTGCCAGCAGCACCCATCACCGGAAGGGAGAGACCCAGTACTTC; CDR3aa: CASSTHHRKGETQYF
j_gene: TRBJ2-7; abundance: many; d_gene: TRBD2; len: 15; v_gene: TRBV12-3/TRBV12-4; CDR3nt: TGTGCCAGCAGTTTAGAAGGGACTACATCCTACGAGCAGTACTTC; CDR3aa: CASSLEGTTSYEQYF
j_gene: TRBJ1-5; abundance: many; d_gene: -; len: 17; v_gene: TRBV19; CDR3nt: TGTGCCAGTAGTATCCTCTCGGGACCTTATAGCAATCAGCCCCAGCATTTT; CDR3aa: CASSILSGPYSNQPQHF
j_gene: TRBJ2-7; abundance: many; d_gene: -; len: 14; v_gene: TRBV5-1; CDR3nt: TGCGCCAGCAGCCTGGGACTGGACCCCTACGAGCAGTACTTC; CDR3aa: CASSLGLDPYEQYF
j_gene: TRBJ2-7; abundance: many; d_gene: TRBD2; len: 16; v_gene: TRBV6-2/TRBV6-3; CDR3nt: TGTGCCAGCGTTTCTATAAAAGGACTAGCGGGCTTCGAGCAGTACTTC; CDR3aa: CASVSIKGLAGFEQYF
j_gene: TRBJ1-1; abundance: many; d_gene: -; len: 13; v_gene: TRBV29-1; CDR3nt: TGCAGCGGGAGACAGCGAATGAACACTGAAGCTTTCTTT; CDR3aa: CSGRQRMNTEAFF
j_gene: TRBJ2-7; abundance: many; d_gene: TRBD1; len: 11; v_gene: TRBV20-1; CDR3nt: TGCAGTGCCGACAGGGAATACGAGCAGTACTTC; CDR3aa: CSADREYEQYF
j_gene: TRBJ2-5; abundance: many; d_gene: -; len: 13; v_gene: TRBV7-3; CDR3nt: TGTGCCAGCAGCCCTAATGGGCCAGAGACCCAGTACTTC; CDR3aa: CASSPNGPETQYF
j_gene: TRBJ2-4; abundance: few; d_gene: -; len: 14; v_gene: TRBV10-2; CDR3nt: TGCGCCAGCAGTCAACAGGGCCGGGAAAACATTAAGTACTTC; CDR3aa: CASSQQGRENIKYF
j_gene: TRBJ2-7; abundance: many; d_gene: TRBD2; len: 15; v_gene: TRBV7-8; CDR3nt: TGTGCCAGCAGCTCGAAAACTAGCGGGAGCTACGAGCAGTACTTC; CDR3aa: CASSSKTSGSYEQYF
j_gene: TRBJ1-1; abundance: -; d_gene: -; len: 15; v_gene: TRBV15; CDR3nt: TGTGCCACCAGCAGAGTGCGGGTAATGAACACTGAAGCTTTCTTT; CDR3aa: CATSRVRVMNTEAFF
j_gene: TRBJ2-5; abundance: many; d_gene: TRBD2; len: 15; v_gene: TRBV7-6; CDR3nt: TGTGCCAGCAGCCGCCAGGGACTAGAAAAAGAGACCCAGTACTTC; CDR3aa: CASSRQGLEKETQYF
j_gene: TRBJ1-2; abundance: many; d_gene: -; len: 13; v_gene: TRBV5-1; CDR3nt: TGCGCCAGCAGCTTGGTAGCTCCGGATGGCTACACCTTC; CDR3aa: CASSLVAPDGYTF
j_gene: TRBJ2-2; abundance: many; d_gene: TRBD2; len: 16; v_gene: TRBV28; CDR3nt: TGTGCCAGCAGTTTCAGCGGGAGGCTGTACACCGGGGAGCTGTTTTTT; CDR3aa: CASSFSGRLYTGELFF